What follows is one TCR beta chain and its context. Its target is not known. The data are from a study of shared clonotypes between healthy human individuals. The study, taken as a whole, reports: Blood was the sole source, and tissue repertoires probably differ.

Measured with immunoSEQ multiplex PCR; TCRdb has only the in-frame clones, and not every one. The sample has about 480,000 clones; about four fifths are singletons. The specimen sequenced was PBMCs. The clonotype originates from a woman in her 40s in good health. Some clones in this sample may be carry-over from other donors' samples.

CDR3 sequence (DNA): TGTGCCAGTAGTATTTCGGGGACAGGGGTTCAGCCCCAGCATTTT. Residues: CASSISGTGVQPQHF. The chain joins TRBV19 to TRBJ1-5; 10 nucleotides match TRBD1. The CDR3 covers 15 residues. The ends lost 3 bases at V and 6 bases at J; junction bases unmatched: 5. Germline-derived CDR1 and CDR2 are LNHDA and SQIVND (reference sequence).